This T cell receptor (beta chain) was observed in a study of T cells in Graves' hyperthyroidism and ophthalmopathy. RNA transcripts gave rise to amplified TCR beta CDR3 regions. The study used the HTBI primer set for a first-round RT-PCR of the TCR CDR3. TCRdb reprocessed the multiplex PCR reads via MiXCR and lists one record per CDR3 protein. The data show roughly 130,000 distinct CDR3 sequences, 22% seen once. The hyperthyroidism was newly diagnosed and had lasted under 2 months; the patients were aged 18 to 65. The study, taken as a whole, reports: A model built on 13 V-J features separated ophthalmopathy from stable hyperthyroidism.

Note on this clonotype: Its target is not known.

The specimen was blood. The sequence was obtained from a woman in her forties or fifties with Graves' hyperthyroidism that later progressed to Graves' ophthalmopathy.

Here the CDR3 DNA reads TGCAGTGCCGCTCCGGCCAGGGGTCGAGGGCAGTTCTTC. Its translation: CSAAPARGRGQFF. This chain connects TRBV20-1 to TRBJ2-1, with a tentative D call TRBD1 (6 bases). This CDR3 comprises 13 residues. The V and J ends lost 6 bases and 12 bases respectively, with 21 bases between them. The V gene's germline CDR1 is DFQATT and CDR2 SNEGSKA (reference sequence).